A selection of T cell receptor beta chains follows, all from one sample in a study of blood T cell repertoires in COVID-19. Profiled with immunoSEQ multiplex PCR; TCRdb holds only in-frame clones, not every one. Of 100,000 to 150,000 clones detected, about 82% appear once; the ten largest clones hold approximately 5%. The sample comprised peripheral blood. Source of these receptors: a human donor in a cohort sampled during active COVID-19. Each CDR3 is given with its conserved first and last residue. D genes are given only for firm matches. Clone size, where shown, is once, few, many, or a class for clones that have expanded.

j_gene | d_gene | v_gene | abundance | CDR3nt | CDR3aa
TRBJ2-5 | - | TRBV18 | - | TGTGCCAGCTCACCAACAGGGAGCCAAGAGACCCAGTACTTC | CASSPTGSQETQYF
TRBJ2-7 | - | TRBV6-2/TRBV6-3 | - | TGTGCCAGCAGTCCCGACGGGGGTGTTCCCTACGAGCAGTACTTC | CASSPDGGVPYEQYF
TRBJ2-1 | - | TRBV18 | - | TGTGCCAGCTCACCCCGGGAGAGGACCTACAATGAGCAGTTCTTC | CASSPRERTYNEQFF
TRBJ2-7 | TRBD1 | TRBV7-8 | - | TGTGCCAGCAGCTTAGGGGACAGGGTGTACGAGCAGTACTTC | CASSLGDRVYEQYF
TRBJ1-6 | - | TRBV28 | - | TGTGCCAGCAGCGGACAGTTCAGCTCCTATAATTCACCCCTCCACTTT | CASSGQFSSYNSPLHF
TRBJ2-3 | TRBD1 | TRBV9 | - | TGTGCCAGCAGCGAAGGGGGCTCGACGCAGTATTTT | CASSEGGSTQYF
TRBJ2-7 | TRBD2 | TRBV11-3 | - | TGTGCCAGCAGCTTCCGGACTAGCGGGATTGGCGAGCAGTACTTC | CASSFRTSGIGEQYF
TRBJ1-1 | - | TRBV29-1 | once | TGCAGCGTTGCCTCAGGGAGGGGCACTGAAGCTTTCTTT | CSVASGRGTEAFF
TRBJ1-2 | - | TRBV19 | - | TGTGCCAGTTTTGAACATGGAAAGAGGGGCTACACCTTC | CASFEHGKRGYTF
TRBJ2-7 | - | TRBV19 | - | TGTGCCAGTAGTTGGGCACTAGACCACCGCTACGAGCAGTACTTC | CASSWALDHRYEQYF
TRBJ2-1 | TRBD1 | TRBV7-8 | - | TGTGCCAGCCGAGGAACAGGGGGTAATTCCAATGAGCAGTTCTTC | CASRGTGGNSNEQFF
TRBJ2-1 | TRBD1 | TRBV13 | once | TGTGCCAGCAGCCCCGGACAGGTAGGTAATGAGCAGTTCTTC | CASSPGQVGNEQFF
TRBJ1-2 | TRBD1 | TRBV7-8 | - | TGTGCCAGCAGCTTATCAAGACAGGGAAGAGGCTATGGCTACACCTTC | CASSLSRQGRGYGYTF
TRBJ2-7 | TRBD2 | TRBV2 | - | TGTGCCAGCAGTGAAAGGTCGGGCCGAGCGGGGGACGAGCAGTACTTC | CASSERSGRAGDEQYF
TRBJ2-3 | TRBD1 | TRBV19 | - | TGTGCCAGTAGTATCGAAGGGACAGGGTCGTGGGAGACGCAGTATTTT | CASSIEGTGSWETQYF
TRBJ2-4 | TRBD2 | TRBV27 | - | TGTGCCACCTCTGAAGTCCCTAGCGGCGTAGCCAAAAACATTCAGTACTTC | CATSEVPSGVAKNIQYF
TRBJ2-1 | TRBD1 | TRBV28 | - | TGTGCCAGCAGTTTAACAGGGGTCTCCAATGAGCAGTTCTTC | CASSLTGVSNEQFF
TRBJ2-3 | - | TRBV29-1 | - | TGCAGCGTTGATCAGCGGGGCACAGATACGCAGTATTTT | CSVDQRGTDTQYF
TRBJ2-3 | TRBD2 | TRBV5-1 | - | TGCGCCAGCAGCACCGGGACTAGCGGGATCACAGATACGCAGTATTTT | CASSTGTSGITDTQYF
TRBJ2-4 | - | TRBV5-1 | - | TGCGCCAGCAGCTTGGCTGATCGGGAGTGGAACATTCAGTACTTC | CASSLADREWNIQYF
TRBJ2-7 | - | TRBV28 | - | TGTGCCAGCAGTTTCGAGAGGGATAACTACGAGCAGTACTTC | CASSFERDNYEQYF
TRBJ2-7 | - | TRBV6-5 | - | TGTGCCAGCGAGGATCATACCTACGAGCAGTACTTC | CASEDHTYEQYF
TRBJ1-5 | TRBD1 | TRBV19 | - | TGTGCCAGTACATTCCAGGGGGCAGACGGACAGCCCCAGCATTTT | CASTFQGADGQPQHF
TRBJ2-5 | - | TRBV6-2/TRBV6-3 | once | TGTGCCAGCAGCCCACATACGTACCAAGAGACCCAGTACTTC | CASSPHTYQETQYF
TRBJ1-1 | - | TRBV18 | - | TGTGCCAGCTCACCACGATCGGACACTGAAGCTTTCTTT | CASSPRSDTEAFF
TRBJ2-1 | TRBD2 | TRBV6-5 | - | TGTGCCAGCAGTCCATTAACTAGCGCGTACAATGAGCAGTTCTTC | CASSPLTSAYNEQFF
TRBJ1-5 | TRBD1 | TRBV6-2/TRBV6-3 | - | TGTGCCAGCAGTTCGTGGACAGGGGACGCCTTTAGCAATCAGCCCCAGCATTTT | CASSSWTGDAFSNQPQHF
TRBJ2-7 | - | TRBV12-2 | - | TGTGCAAGTCGCTTAGAGGACAGGGTAAACTACGAGCAGTACTTC | CASRLEDRVNYEQYF
TRBJ2-1 | TRBD2 | TRBV9 | - | TGTGCCAGCAGCCCATCGGGACTAGCGGGGGACAATGAGCAGTTCTTC | CASSPSGLAGDNEQFF
TRBJ1-5 | - | TRBV19 | once | TGTGCCAGTAGCCCTTCGGGAGTCAAGAGCAATCAGCCCCAGCATTTT | CASSPSGVKSNQPQHF
TRBJ2-7 | TRBD2 | TRBV19 | - | TGTGCCAGTAGTATAACCGGGACTAGAACGTACGAGCAGTACTTC | CASSITGTRTYEQYF
TRBJ2-1 | - | TRBV7-8 | - | TGTGCCAGCAGCTTAGGCTTAGCCAGTGTCTTATTGCGACCAATGTTCTTC | CASSLGLASVLLRPMFF
TRBJ2-3 | TRBD2 | TRBV28 | - | TGTGCCAGCGAGACTAGCGGGAGTGATACGCAGTATTTT | CASETSGSDTQYF
TRBJ2-1 | TRBD2 | TRBV2 | - | TGTGCCAGCAGTGAAAGGGGTGGACTAGCTCCGTTCTTC | CASSERGGLAPFF
TRBJ2-3 | - | TRBV5-4 | - | TGTGCCAGCACCTTATCGGGAAGCACAGATACGCAGTATTTT | CASTLSGSTDTQYF
TRBJ2-2 | - | TRBV7-9 | once | TGTGCCAGCTTCTTCGGGAGCCCCAACACCGGGGAGCTGTTTTTT | CASFFGSPNTGELFF
TRBJ2-1 | TRBD2 | TRBV5-4 | - | TGTGCCAGCAGCGTTCGGGGGGGGGACAATGAGCAGTTCTTC | CASSVRGGDNEQFF
TRBJ1-2 | - | TRBV27 | - | TGTGCCAGTACTCCCGGGCAGGGGATGGGCTATGGCTACACCTTC | CASTPGQGMGYGYTF
TRBJ1-6 | - | TRBV3-1/TRBV3-2 | - | TGTGCCAGCAGCCAAGTCGGGGGGGTGGCCGGGTCACCCCTCCACTTT | CASSQVGGVAGSPLHF
TRBJ1-2 | - | TRBV24-1 | - | TGTGCCACCAGTGTCACAGGCGAATATGGCTACACCTTC | CATSVTGEYGYTF
TRBJ2-7 | TRBD1 | TRBV6-5 | - | TGTGCCAGCAGAGGACAGGGGATGGGAGAGCAGTACTTC | CASRGQGMGEQYF
TRBJ1-6 | - | TRBV30 | - | TGTGCCTGGAGTGCAGGGTATAATTCACCCCTCCACTTT | CAWSAGYNSPLHF
TRBJ2-1 | TRBD2 | TRBV29-1 | - | TGCAGCGTTGAACCACAGGCTAGCGGGAACAATGAGCAGTTCTTC | CSVEPQASGNNEQFF
TRBJ1-2 | - | TRBV5-5 | few | TGTGCCAGCAGCCCGGACACAGGTGGCTACACCTTC | CASSPDTGGYTF
TRBJ2-3 | TRBD2 | TRBV6-6 | once | TGTGCCAGCAAGGCGGGACTAGCGGGTTGGGATACGCAGTATTTT | CASKAGLAGWDTQYF
TRBJ2-3 | TRBD1 | TRBV5-1 | - | TGCGCCAGCAGCCGACAGGGGACTAGCACAGATACGCAGTATTTT | CASSRQGTSTDTQYF
TRBJ2-3 | TRBD2 | TRBV3-1/TRBV3-2 | few | TGTGCCAGCAGCCAATTATGGGGGACTAGCGGAACTAGCACAGATACGCAGTATTTT | CASSQLWGTSGTSTDTQYF
TRBJ2-2 | TRBD2 | TRBV7-2 | - | TGTGCCAGCAGGGGGGGGACCTCCGGGGAGCTGTTTTTT | CASRGGTSGELFF
TRBJ2-7 | - | TRBV30 | - | TGTGCCTGGGCCGCGGACAGATCCTACGAGCAGTACTTC | CAWAADRSYEQYF
TRBJ2-2 | TRBD1 | TRBV19 | - | TGTGCCAGTAGACCGGGGGACAGGAGAAACACCGGGGAGCTGTTTTTT | CASRPGDRRNTGELFF
TRBJ1-5 | - | TRBV9 | - | TGTGCCAGCAGTGTGGGCCCGGAACAGCCCCAGCATTTT | CASSVGPEQPQHF
TRBJ2-2 | TRBD1 | TRBV18 | few | TGTGCCAGCTCGCCGGACAGGGCCGGGGAGCTGTTTTTT | CASSPDRAGELFF
TRBJ1-3 | - | TRBV19 | once | TGTGCCAGTAGGGCCCCGGGTGGCACCATATATTTT | CASRAPGGTIYF
TRBJ1-1 | - | TRBV27 | - | TGTGCCAGCAGTTTGCGGGGAATGAACACTGAAGCTTTCTTT | CASSLRGMNTEAFF
TRBJ2-3 | - | TRBV19 | - | TGTGCCAGTAGTATACCGGGACATCTCACAGATACGCAGTATTTT | CASSIPGHLTDTQYF